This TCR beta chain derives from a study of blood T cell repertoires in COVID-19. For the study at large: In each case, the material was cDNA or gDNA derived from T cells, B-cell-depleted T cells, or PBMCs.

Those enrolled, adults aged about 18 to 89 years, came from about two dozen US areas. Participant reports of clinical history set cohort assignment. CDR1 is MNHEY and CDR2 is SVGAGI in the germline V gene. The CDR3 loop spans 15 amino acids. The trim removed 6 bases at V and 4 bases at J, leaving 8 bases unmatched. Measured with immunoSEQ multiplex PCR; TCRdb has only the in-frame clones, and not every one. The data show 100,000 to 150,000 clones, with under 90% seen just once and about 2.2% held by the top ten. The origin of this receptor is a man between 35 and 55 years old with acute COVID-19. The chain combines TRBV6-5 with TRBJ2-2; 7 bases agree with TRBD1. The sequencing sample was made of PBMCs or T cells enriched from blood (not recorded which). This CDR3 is CASRPTGWGTGELFF. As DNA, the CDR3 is TGTGCCAGCAGGCCGACAGGGTGGGGCACCGGGGAGCTGTTTTTT.